The present TCR beta chain was sequenced within a study of blood T cells in healthy people across ages. Study conclusions and caveats: Researchers said unsorted PBMCs prevented a conclusive naive versus antigen-experienced comparison.

Sample-barcoded 5' priming and a J-beta primer mix drove a second PCR of roughly 6 to 12 cycles. TCRdb re-called the 5' RACE reads through MiXCR, storing one row per CDR3 protein. The sample has about a million distinct CDR3 sequences, 51% seen once. About this clonotype: Its antigen is still unknown.

Peripheral blood from each donor was collected in a volume of 9.5 to 10 milliliters. The clonotype comes from a woman aged 60-75 years in good health. The sequenced sample was blood.

The CDR3: CATDSYEQYF. DNA of the CDR3: TGTGCCACCGACTCCTACGAGCAGTACTTC. This chain uses TRBV11-2 with TRBJ2-7; D is uncertain. This CDR3 is 10 amino acids long. In germline, CDR1 is SGHAT, CDR2 FQNNGV. Trimming shortened V by 10 bases and J by 0 bases, and 4 bases separated the two germline ends.